Listed below are T cell receptor beta chains from one sample, sequenced in a study of blood T cell repertoires in COVID-19. Some clones are missing from TCRdb's copy, which holds only in-frame ones; the method was immunoSEQ multiplex PCR. This table holds tens of thousands of clones, about 85% found once. Sequencing was performed on peripheral blood. These receptor sequences come from a man in his fifties or sixties with COVID-19, enrolled during active disease. Both conserved end residues are part of each CDR3. D genes are given only for firm matches. Clone size, where shown, is once, few, many, or a class for clones that have expanded.

V gene	J gene	D gene	clone size	CDR3 protein	CDR3 DNA
TRBV5-1	TRBJ2-7	TRBD1	NA	CASSAGDRWEQYF	TGCGCCAGCAGCGCCGGGGACAGGTGGGAGCAGTACTTC
TRBV2	TRBJ2-5	TRBD2	NA	CASRAGGGQETQYF	TGTGCCAGCAGAGCGGGAGGGGGGCAAGAGACCCAGTACTTC
TRBV5-6	TRBJ2-5	NA	NA	CASSLGQPQETQYF	TGTGCCAGCAGCCTTGGACAGCCCCAAGAGACCCAGTACTTC
TRBV10-3	TRBJ1-6	NA	NA	CAAGGDNSPLHF	TGTGCCGCGGGAGGCGATAATTCACCCCTCCACTTT
TRBV28	TRBJ2-4	TRBD1	NA	CASSWTGEGNIQYF	TGTGCCAGCAGTTGGACAGGGGAGGGAAACATTCAGTACTTC
TRBV7-6	TRBJ1-4	NA	NA	CASSSDSRNEKLFF	TGTGCCAGCAGCTCAGACAGTCGGAATGAAAAACTGTTTTTT
TRBV19	TRBJ1-5	NA	NA	CASSIDDQPQHF	TGTGCCAGTAGTATAGACGATCAGCCCCAGCATTTT
TRBV27	TRBJ2-6	NA	NA	CASSLQGAGANVLTF	TGTGCCAGCAGTTTACAAGGGGCTGGGGCCAACGTCCTGACTTTC
TRBV24-1	TRBJ2-7	TRBD1	once	CATSDPGTGGLSSYEQYF	TGTGCCACCAGTGACCCCGGGACAGGGGGCCTAAGCTCCTACGAGCAGTACTTC
TRBV4-1	TRBJ2-5	TRBD2	once	CASSQDITGGGVETQYF	TGCGCCAGCAGCCAAGATATCACGGGGGGGGGCGTAGAGACCCAGTACTTC
TRBV28	TRBJ2-3	NA	NA	CASSVGVEDTQYF	TGTGCCAGCAGCGTCGGGGTCGAAGATACGCAGTATTTT
TRBV2	TRBJ1-1	NA	NA	CASSWTENTEAFF	TGTGCCAGCAGTTGGACTGAGAACACTGAAGCTTTCTTT
TRBV5-1	TRBJ1-4	NA	NA	CASSMEENEKLFF	TGCGCCAGCAGCATGGAGGAGAATGAAAAACTGTTTTTT
TRBV23-1	TRBJ1-5	NA	NA	CASSQPGKTQPQHF	TGCGCCAGCAGTCAGCCAGGGAAGACTCAGCCCCAGCATTTT
TRBV6-5	TRBJ1-5	TRBD1	few	CASSPSTGNHQPQHF	TGTGCCAGCAGTCCATCGACAGGGAACCATCAGCCCCAGCATTTT
TRBV24-1	TRBJ1-5	NA	NA	CATSDFNSYQPQHF	TGTGCCACCAGTGATTTTAACAGCTATCAGCCCCAGCATTTT
TRBV20-1	TRBJ2-7	NA	NA	CSASDGSAYEQYF	TGCAGTGCTAGTGACGGGAGCGCGTACGAGCAGTACTTC
TRBV13	TRBJ1-2	TRBD1	NA	CASSRSRGNYGYTF	TGTGCCAGCAGCCGATCCAGGGGGAACTATGGCTACACCTTC
TRBV30	TRBJ1-2	TRBD1	few	CAWSHNRGHGYTF	TGTGCCTGGAGTCATAACAGGGGGCATGGCTACACCTTC
TRBV24-1	TRBJ2-7	TRBD1	NA	CATSRTGGGEQYF	TGTGCCACCAGTAGAACAGGGGGCGGAGAGCAGTACTTC
TRBV20-1	TRBJ1-1	NA	NA	CSASREAGTEAFF	TGCAGTGCTAGTCGGGAGGCCGGCACTGAAGCTTTCTTT
TRBV7-2	TRBJ2-7	NA	NA	CASSGRGGKYEQYF	TGTGCCAGCAGCGGCAGAGGGGGAAAATACGAGCAGTACTTC
TRBV28	TRBJ2-7	TRBD1	NA	CASSAPGQVTHEQYF	TGTGCCAGCAGTGCCCCGGGACAGGTAACCCACGAGCAGTACTTC
TRBV7-2	TRBJ2-7	NA	NA	CASSLYRRTYEQYF	TGTGCCAGCAGCTTATACCGGAGGACCTACGAGCAGTACTTC
TRBV21-1	TRBJ2-5	NA	few	CASSAGQRIPETQYF	TGTGCCAGCAGCGCGGGACAGAGAATTCCAGAGACCCAGTACTTC
TRBV6-5	TRBJ1-2	NA	once	CASSGTPYGYTF	TGTGCCAGCAGCGGGACACCGTATGGCTACACCTTC
TRBV10-1	TRBJ1-1	TRBD1	NA	CASSPTGGEGAAFF	TGCGCCAGCAGCCCAACAGGGGGGGAAGGTGCAGCTTTCTTT
TRBV3-1/TRBV3-2	TRBJ2-1	TRBD1	NA	CASSQQQGSHNEQFF	TGTGCCAGCAGCCAACAACAGGGGAGCCACAATGAGCAGTTCTTC
TRBV7-9	TRBJ2-1	TRBD1	NA	CASSWTGVYEQFF	TGTGCCAGCAGCTGGACAGGGGTCTATGAGCAGTTCTTC
TRBV6-4	TRBJ2-1	TRBD2	once	CASSIERGEANEQFF	TGTGCCAGCAGTATAGAGCGGGGGGAGGCCAATGAGCAGTTCTTC
TRBV30	TRBJ1-6	NA	NA	CAWSRELGRPLHF	TGTGCCTGGAGCCGGGAGTTAGGGAGGCCCCTCCACTTT
TRBV10-1	TRBJ2-3	TRBD2	NA	CASSERPGGADTQYF	TGCGCCAGCAGTGAGCGGCCGGGGGGTGCAGATACGCAGTATTTT
TRBV7-9	TRBJ1-3	NA	NA	CASSFSAISGNTIYF	TGTGCCAGCAGCTTTTCAGCGATCTCTGGAAACACCATATATTTT
TRBV18	TRBJ1-2	TRBD1	NA	CASSPGTGNGYTF	TGTGCCAGCTCACCTGGGACAGGTAATGGCTACACCTTC
TRBV9	TRBJ1-5	NA	NA	CASSETDSNQPQHF	TGTGCCAGCAGCGAAACGGACTCAAATCAGCCCCAGCATTTT
TRBV21-1	TRBJ2-7	NA	NA	CASSKVETSLSYEQYF	TGTGCCAGCAGCAAAGTGGAGACTAGTCTCTCCTACGAGCAGTACTTC
TRBV27	TRBJ2-7	NA	NA	CASSSPGEQYF	TGTGCCAGCAGTTCCCCGGGGGAGCAGTACTTC